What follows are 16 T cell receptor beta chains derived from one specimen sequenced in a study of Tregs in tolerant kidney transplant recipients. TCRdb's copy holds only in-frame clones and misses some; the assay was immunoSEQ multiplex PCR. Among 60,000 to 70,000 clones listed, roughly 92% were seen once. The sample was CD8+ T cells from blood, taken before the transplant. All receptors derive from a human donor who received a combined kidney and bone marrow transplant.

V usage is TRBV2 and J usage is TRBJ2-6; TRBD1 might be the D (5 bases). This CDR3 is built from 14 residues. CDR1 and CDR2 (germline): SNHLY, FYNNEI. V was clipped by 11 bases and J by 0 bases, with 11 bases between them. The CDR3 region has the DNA TGTGCCGCAGCTGACAGCTCTGGGGCCAACGTCCTGACTTTC. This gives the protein CAAADSSGANVLTF.

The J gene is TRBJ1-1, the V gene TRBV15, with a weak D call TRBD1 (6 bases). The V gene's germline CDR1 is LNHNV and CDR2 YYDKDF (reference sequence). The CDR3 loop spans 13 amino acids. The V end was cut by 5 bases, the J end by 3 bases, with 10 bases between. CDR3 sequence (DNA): TGTGCCACCAGCGGAACAGGGTACACTGAAGCTTTCTTT. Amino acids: CATSGTGYTEAFF.

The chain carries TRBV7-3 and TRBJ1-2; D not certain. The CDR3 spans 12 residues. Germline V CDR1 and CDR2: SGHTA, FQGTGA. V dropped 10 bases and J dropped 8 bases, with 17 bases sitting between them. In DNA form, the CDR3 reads TGTGCCATACGACACCCTACGCAAGGCTACACCTTC. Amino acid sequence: CAIRHPTQGYTF.

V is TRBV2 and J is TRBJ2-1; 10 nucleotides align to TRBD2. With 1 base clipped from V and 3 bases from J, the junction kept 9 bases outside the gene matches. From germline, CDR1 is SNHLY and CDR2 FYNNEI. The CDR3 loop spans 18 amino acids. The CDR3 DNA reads TGTGCCAGCAGTGAAGTCAGCGGGGGGGCCGAGATCTACAATGAGCAGTTCTTC. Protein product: CASSEVSGGAEIYNEQFF.

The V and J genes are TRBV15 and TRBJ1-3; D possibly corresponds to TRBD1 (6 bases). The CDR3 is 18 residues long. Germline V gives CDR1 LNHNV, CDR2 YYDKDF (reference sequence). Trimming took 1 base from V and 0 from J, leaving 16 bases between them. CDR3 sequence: CATSRGLGGLSSGNTIYF. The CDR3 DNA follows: TGTGCCACCAGCAGAGGCCTGGGGGGGCTAAGCTCTGGAAACACCATATATTTT.

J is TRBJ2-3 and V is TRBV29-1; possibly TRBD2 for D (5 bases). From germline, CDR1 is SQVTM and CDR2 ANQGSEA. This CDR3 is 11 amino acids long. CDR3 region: CNAEGADTQYF. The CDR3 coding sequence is TGCAACGCAGAGGGCGCAGATACGCAGTATTTT.

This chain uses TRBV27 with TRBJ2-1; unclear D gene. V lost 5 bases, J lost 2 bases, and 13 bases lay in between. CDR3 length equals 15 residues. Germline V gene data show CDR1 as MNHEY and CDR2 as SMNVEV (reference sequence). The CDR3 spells CASSATALPYNEQFF. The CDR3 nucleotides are TGTGCCAGCAGTGCTACAGCTCTACCCTACAATGAGCAGTTCTTC.

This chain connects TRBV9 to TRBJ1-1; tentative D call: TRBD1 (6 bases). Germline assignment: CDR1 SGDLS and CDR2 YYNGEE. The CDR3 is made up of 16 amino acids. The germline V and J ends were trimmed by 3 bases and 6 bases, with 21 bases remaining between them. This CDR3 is CASSDNPGQIFPEAFF. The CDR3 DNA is TGTGCCAGCAGCGACAACCCGGGACAAATCTTCCCTGAAGCTTTCTTT.

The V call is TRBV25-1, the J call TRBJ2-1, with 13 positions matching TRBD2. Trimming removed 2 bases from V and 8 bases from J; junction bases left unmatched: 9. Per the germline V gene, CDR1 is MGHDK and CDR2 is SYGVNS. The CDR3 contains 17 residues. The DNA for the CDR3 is TGTGCCAGCAGTGAAGGACTAGCGGGAGCCTCAATGTATGAGCAGTTCTTC. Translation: CASSEGLAGASMYEQFF.

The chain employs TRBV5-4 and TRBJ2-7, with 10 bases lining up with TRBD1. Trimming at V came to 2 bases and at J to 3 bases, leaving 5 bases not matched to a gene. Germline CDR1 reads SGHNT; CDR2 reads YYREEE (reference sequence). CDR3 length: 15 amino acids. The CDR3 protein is CASSFRDRGNYEQYF. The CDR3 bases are TGTGCCAGCAGCTTCCGGGACAGGGGCAACTACGAGCAGTACTTC.

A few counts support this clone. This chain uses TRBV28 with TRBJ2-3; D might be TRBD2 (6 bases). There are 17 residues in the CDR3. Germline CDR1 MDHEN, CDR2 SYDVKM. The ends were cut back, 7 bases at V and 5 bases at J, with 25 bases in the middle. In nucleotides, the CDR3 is TGTGCCAGCACCTCCCCAGTTATTCGGGGGAATATAGATACGCAGTATTTT. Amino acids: CASTSPVIRGNIDTQYF.

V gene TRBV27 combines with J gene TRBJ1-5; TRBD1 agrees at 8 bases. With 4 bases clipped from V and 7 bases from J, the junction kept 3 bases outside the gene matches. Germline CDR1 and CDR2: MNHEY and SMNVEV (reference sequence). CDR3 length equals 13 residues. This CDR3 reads CASSSGQGQPQHF. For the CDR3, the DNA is TGTGCCAGCAGTTCAGGACAGGGCCAGCCCCAGCATTTT.

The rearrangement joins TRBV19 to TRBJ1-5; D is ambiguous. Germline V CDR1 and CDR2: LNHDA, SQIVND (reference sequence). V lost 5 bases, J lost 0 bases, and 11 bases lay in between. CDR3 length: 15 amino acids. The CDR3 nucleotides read TGTGCCAGTAGTCCGGCAGGCTATAGCAATCAGCCCCAGCATTTT. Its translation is CASSPAGYSNQPQHF.

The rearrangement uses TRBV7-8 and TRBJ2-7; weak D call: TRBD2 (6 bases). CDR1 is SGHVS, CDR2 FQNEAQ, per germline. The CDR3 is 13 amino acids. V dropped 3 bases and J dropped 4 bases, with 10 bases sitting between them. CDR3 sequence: CASSFSGTYEQYF. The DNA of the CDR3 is TGTGCCAGCAGCTTCTCTGGGACTTACGAGCAGTACTTC.

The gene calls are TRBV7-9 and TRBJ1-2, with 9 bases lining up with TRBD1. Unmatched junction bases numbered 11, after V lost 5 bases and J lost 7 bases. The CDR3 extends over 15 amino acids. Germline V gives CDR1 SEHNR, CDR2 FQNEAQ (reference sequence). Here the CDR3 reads CASSESGGTGSGYTF. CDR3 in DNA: TGTGCCAGCAGCGAGTCGGGCGGGACAGGGAGTGGCTACACCTTC.

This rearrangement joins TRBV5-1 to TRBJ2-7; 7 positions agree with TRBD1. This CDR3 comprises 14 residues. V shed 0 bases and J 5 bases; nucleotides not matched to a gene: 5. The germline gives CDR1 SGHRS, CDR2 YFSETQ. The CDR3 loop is CASSLAEGGNEQYF. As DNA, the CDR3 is TGCGCCAGCAGCTTGGCCGAAGGGGGCAACGAGCAGTACTTC.